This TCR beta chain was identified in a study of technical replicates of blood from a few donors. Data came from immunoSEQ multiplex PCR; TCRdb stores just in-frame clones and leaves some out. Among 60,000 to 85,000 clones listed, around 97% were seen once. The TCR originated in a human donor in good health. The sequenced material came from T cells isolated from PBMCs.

CDR3 sequence: CASFKDRGFDYGYTF. In DNA form, the CDR3 reads TGTGCCAGCTTCAAAGACAGGGGTTTCGACTATGGCTACACCTTC. The chain is built from TRBV25-1 and TRBJ1-2; 8 bases are shared with TRBD1. With 8 bases clipped from V and 3 bases from J, the junction kept 11 bases outside the gene matches. The CDR3 loop spans 15 amino acids. Looked up from germline, CDR1 is MGHDK and CDR2 is SYGVNS.